This T cell receptor (beta chain) was identified in a study of blood T cell repertoires in COVID-19. The wider study: The study drew acute and convalescent COVID-19 samples from the United States, Italy and Spain. From T cells, B-cell-depleted T cells, or PBMCs came the material, which was cDNA or gDNA.

Authors' data handling: Researchers report that nucleated cell counts were estimated from reference gene primer amplification. Some clones are missing from TCRdb's copy, which holds only in-frame ones; the method was immunoSEQ multiplex PCR. The V and J calls and clone size were taken over from that table, and D and trimming were inferred from the DNA. The sample carries about 200,000 clones, roughly 90% recorded once. This TCR came from a man in his sixties who had recovered from COVID-19. Sequencing input: peripheral blood.

The DNA for the CDR3 is TGTGCCAGCAGTGAAGGGGACAGCTTTAATGAAAAACTGTTTTTT. Residues: CASSEGDSFNEKLFF. The chain combines TRBV6-1 with TRBJ1-4, with TRBD1 matching 7 bases. CDR1 is MNHNS, CDR2 SASEGT, per germline. This CDR3 comprises 15 residues. V shed 1 base and J 4 bases; nucleotides not matched to a gene: 3.